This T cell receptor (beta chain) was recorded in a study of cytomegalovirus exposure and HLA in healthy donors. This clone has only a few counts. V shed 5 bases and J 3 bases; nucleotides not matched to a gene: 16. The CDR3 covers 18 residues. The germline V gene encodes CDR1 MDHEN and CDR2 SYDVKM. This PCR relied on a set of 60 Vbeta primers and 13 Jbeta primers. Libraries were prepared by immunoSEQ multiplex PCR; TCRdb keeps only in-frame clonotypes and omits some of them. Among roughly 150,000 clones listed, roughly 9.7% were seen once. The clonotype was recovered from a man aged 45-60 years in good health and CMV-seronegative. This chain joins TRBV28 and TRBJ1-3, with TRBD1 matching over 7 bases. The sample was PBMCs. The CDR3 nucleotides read TGTGCCAGCAGTATTTTAGGGGGCTTCCGCGCTATTGGAAACACCATATATTTT. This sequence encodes CASSILGGFRAIGNTIYF.